This TCR beta chain was recovered during a study of blood T cell repertoires in COVID-19. TCRdb keeps only in-frame clones here, not all; method: immunoSEQ multiplex PCR. The table shows 200,000 or so clones, with approximately 88% occurring only once. The V and J ends lost 0 bases and 1 base, in that order; junction bases with no gene match: 8. The CDR3 has 19 amino acids. Looked up from germline, CDR1 is LGHDT and CDR2 is YNNKEL (reference sequence). The J gene is TRBJ2-4, the V gene TRBV3-1 (or the pseudogene TRBV3-2); 11 bases fit TRBD2. This TCR was recovered from a woman under 40 who had been exposed to COVID-19. What was sequenced was PBMCs or T cells enriched from blood (not recorded which). CDR3 DNA sequence: TGTGCCAGCAGCCAAGATCTGGCTAGCGGGAGGAGGGCCAAAAACATTCAGTACTTC. Its protein product is CASSQDLASGRRAKNIQYF.